This T cell receptor beta chain appears in the sequencing data of a study of T cell repertoires in cytomegalovirus infection. Study-level findings and limits: Dominating the ex vivo response were TCR beta clonotypes that were CMV-specific and HLA-C-restricted.

About this clonotype itself: Its antigen is not identified. A single base separates this from a much larger clone, so it may be a read error.

MiXCR, run by TCRdb on the reads, gives a single entry per CDR3 protein. The table records about 100,000 distinct CDR3 sequences, approximately 15% of them present only once. Germline V gene data show CDR1 as SGHTA and CDR2 as FQGNSA. The CDR3 is made up of 15 amino acids. The chain joins TRBV7-2 to TRBJ1-1; weak D call: TRBD1 (5 bases). The sample comprised PBMCs. The clonotype originates from a human donor in good health (CMV status not recorded). Some clones in this sample may be carry-over from other donors' samples. Here the CDR3 reads CASSLGYRPNTVAFF. DNA of the CDR3: TGTGCCAGCAGCTTAGGTTACAGGCCGAACACTGTAGCTTTCTTT.